This T cell receptor beta chain derives from a study of T cell changes during pregnancy in multiple sclerosis. Here immunoSEQ multiplex PCR was the method, and the copy in TCRdb shows in-frame clones only, minus some. The sample carries about 85,000 clones, roughly 92% recorded once. CDR1 is MNHNY, CDR2 SVGAGI, per germline (reference sequence). This CDR3 is 14 amino acids long. V lost 6 bases to trimming and J lost 6 bases; unmatched junction nucleotides: 7. This chain links TRBV6-6 with TRBJ2-2; 7 bases align to TRBD1. The receptor was derived from a female donor with multiple sclerosis, enrolled in a pregnancy study. The sample in question was peripheral blood, obtained in the first trimester of pregnancy. The CDR3 sequence is CASSLRQGPGELFF. The DNA of the CDR3 is TGTGCCAGCAGCCTCAGACAGGGCCCCGGGGAGCTGTTTTTT.